The rows below give T cell receptor beta chains drawn from one sample of a study of CD8 T cells in Susac syndrome. TCRdb reprocessed the immunoSEQ multiplex PCR reads with MiXCR, giving one entry per CDR3 protein. The repertoire holds 45,000 or so distinct CDR3 sequences, with 93% as singletons. Material for sequencing was CD8+ T cells from PBMCs. All receptors come from a human donor in good health. Both conserved end residues are part of each CDR3. Each record gives: V gene, D gene, J gene, clone size, CDR3 protein, CDR3 DNA. D genes are given only for firm matches. Expanded clones are given a class, and other clones once, few, many or no size at all.

>TRBV24-1|TRBD2|TRBJ2-2|.
CAPSGPLAANTGELFF
TGTGCCCCCAGTGGCCCGCTAGCGGCGAACACCGGGGAGCTGTTTTTT
>TRBV5-1|.|TRBJ1-5|.
CASSFGQNQPQHF
TGCGCCAGCAGCTTCGGACAAAATCAGCCCCAGCATTTT
>TRBV2|TRBD1|TRBJ2-7|.
CATRDRASYEQYF
TGTGCCACCCGGGACAGGGCATCCTACGAGCAGTACTTC
>TRBV28|TRBD1|TRBJ2-7|.
CASVRQGSYEQYF
TGTGCCAGCGTCCGACAGGGTTCCTACGAGCAGTACTTC
>TRBV29-1|.|TRBJ2-7|few
CSVETHGSYEQYF
TGCAGCGTTGAGACTCACGGCTCCTACGAGCAGTACTTC
>TRBV28|.|TRBJ2-5|.
CASSLLGGKETQYF
TGTGCCAGCAGTTTATTAGGGGGGAAGGAGACCCAGTACTTC
>TRBV29-1|TRBD2|TRBJ2-7|.
CSVRTSASYEQYF
TGCAGCGTTCGGACTAGCGCAAGTTACGAGCAGTACTTC
>TRBV28|.|TRBJ1-5|.
CASSSHSGNQPQHF
TGTGCCAGCAGTTCCCACAGCGGCAATCAGCCCCAGCATTTT
>TRBV29-1|.|TRBJ2-3|.
CSVIPGRGAGRSSDTQYF
TGCAGCGTCATCCCCGGCAGGGGGGCCGGGAGGAGCTCAGATACGCAGTATTTT
>TRBV29-1|.|TRBJ2-5|.
CSVPQSQETQYF
TGCAGCGTCCCACAAAGCCAAGAGACCCAGTACTTC
>TRBV29-1|.|TRBJ2-5|.
CSVETRGGLQETQYF
TGCAGCGTTGAAACCAGGGGCGGACTCCAAGAGACCCAGTACTTC
>TRBV3-1|.|TRBJ1-2|once
CASSSGSDYGYTF
TGTGCCAGCAGCTCCGGTTCAGACTATGGCTACACCTTC
>TRBV6-6|TRBD1|TRBJ2-7|.
CASSYPTGQGYYEQYF
TGTGCCAGCAGTTACCCGACGGGACAGGGTTACTACGAGCAGTACTTC
>TRBV5-6|.|TRBJ2-3|.
CASSYSGEGADTQYF
TGTGCCAGCAGCTACTCGGGGGAAGGGGCAGATACGCAGTATTTT
>TRBV29-1|TRBD2|TRBJ2-7|.
CSATTSADYEQYF
TGCAGCGCCACGACTAGCGCAGACTACGAGCAGTACTTC
>TRBV29-1|.|TRBJ2-7|.
CSVEDRRGRSYEQYF
TGCAGCGTTGAAGATCGGCGGGGACGATCCTACGAGCAGTACTTC
>TRBV10-3|TRBD1|TRBJ1-5|.
CAISETGEGQPQHF
TGTGCCATCAGCGAGACAGGGGAAGGTCAGCCCCAGCATTTT
>TRBV5-1|.|TRBJ1-4|once
CASSLEGRVDEKLFF
TGCGCCAGCAGCTTGGAAGGCAGGGTTGACGAAAAACTGTTTTTT
>TRBV28|.|TRBJ2-1|.
CASSLTPIGEQFF
TGTGCCAGCAGTTTAACCCCCATCGGGGAGCAGTTCTTC
>TRBV28|TRBD1|TRBJ2-7|.
CASSWGTGTEGHEQYF
TGTGCCAGCAGCTGGGGAACCGGGACAGAAGGGCACGAGCAGTACTTC
>TRBV24-1|TRBD2|TRBJ2-5|.
CATSDLAGGDQETQYF
TGTGCCACCAGTGATTTGGCGGGAGGGGATCAAGAGACCCAGTACTTC
>TRBV12-3/TRBV12-4|.|TRBJ2-7|few
CASSFAVSYEQYF
TGTGCCAGCAGTTTCGCGGTCTCCTACGAGCAGTACTTC
>TRBV29-1|TRBD2|TRBJ2-7|.
CSVGGLAGETPYEQYF
TGCAGCGTTGGTGGACTAGCGGGAGAGACGCCCTACGAGCAGTACTTC
>TRBV29-1|.|TRBJ1-2|few
CSVAGNYGYTF
TGCAGCGTTGCCGGTAACTATGGCTACACCTTC
>TRBV29-1|.|TRBJ2-1|.
CSVEGGARDEQFF
TGCAGCGTTGAGGGGGGGGCTAGAGATGAGCAGTTCTTC
>TRBV7-6|TRBD1|TRBJ2-1|.
CASSTGTGGGYEQFF
TGTGCCAGCAGCACCGGGACAGGGGGCGGGTATGAGCAGTTCTTC
>TRBV27|.|TRBJ2-2|.
CASSLTRSTGELFF
TGTGCCAGCTCACTTACAAGATCTACCGGGGAGCTGTTTTTT
>TRBV6-6|.|TRBJ2-7|.
CASTFLGGSYEQYF
TGTGCCAGCACTTTCCTCGGGGGCTCCTACGAGCAGTACTTC
>TRBV19|TRBD1|TRBJ2-4|.
CASSRQGLDKNIQYF
TGTGCCAGTAGCCGACAGGGTTTGGACAAAAACATTCAGTACTTC
>TRBV4-1|.|TRBJ2-2|.
CASTTEAFTGELFF
TGCGCCAGCACCACAGAAGCCTTCACCGGGGAGCTGTTTTTT
>TRBV20-1|TRBD2|TRBJ2-5|.
CSATSGKETQYF
TGCAGTGCCACTAGCGGGAAAGAGACCCAGTACTTC
>TRBV28|.|TRBJ2-2|.
CASSLRGGNTGELFF
TGTGCCAGCAGTTTGCGGGGTGGTAACACCGGGGAGCTGTTTTTT
>TRBV7-9|.|TRBJ1-1|.
CASRGLNTEAFF
TGTGCCAGCCGGGGGTTGAACACTGAAGCTTTCTTT
>TRBV30|TRBD1|TRBJ2-7|.
CAWSVGQGFYEQYF
TGTGCCTGGAGTGTGGGACAGGGGTTCTACGAGCAGTACTTC
>TRBV6-1|.|TRBJ2-2|.
CAIRVTGELFF
TGTGCCATCAGAGTGACCGGGGAGCTGTTTTTT
>TRBV5-1|TRBD1|TRBJ2-7|once
CASRDSDLYEQYF
TGCGCCAGCCGGGACAGTGATCTCTACGAGCAGTACTTC
>TRBV5-6|.|TRBJ2-1|.
CASSGTGFEQFF
TGTGCCAGCAGCGGTACAGGGTTTGAGCAGTTCTTC
>TRBV29-1|.|TRBJ2-7|.
CSVEARDGTYEQYF
TGCAGCGTTGAAGCTAGGGACGGAACCTACGAGCAGTACTTC
>TRBV2|TRBD2|TRBJ2-2|.
CASSESLAGGTGELFF
TGTGCCAGCAGTGAATCCCTAGCGGGAGGTACCGGGGAGCTGTTTTTT
>TRBV10-3|.|TRBJ2-7|.
CAISEGGSYEQYF
TGTGCCATCAGTGAAGGCGGCTCCTACGAGCAGTACTTC
>TRBV25-1|TRBD2|TRBJ2-7|.
CASSEPPGSGNPRPYEQYF
TGTGCCAGCAGTGAACCCCCGGGTAGCGGGAACCCTCGTCCGTACGAGCAGTACTTC
>TRBV29-1|.|TRBJ2-5|.
CSVEDLVETQYF
TGCAGCGTTGAAGATCTTGTAGAGACCCAGTACTTC
>TRBV7-6|.|TRBJ2-7|.
CASSLTGVEQYF
TGTGCCAGCAGCTTAACGGGCGTCGAGCAGTACTTC
>TRBV29-1|.|TRBJ1-5|.
CSALTDFSNQPQHF
TGCAGCGCCCTGACGGACTTTAGCAATCAGCCCCAGCATTTT
>TRBV11-2|TRBD2|TRBJ2-7|.
CASSLSAGGLNEQYF
TGTGCCAGCAGCTTATCAGCGGGAGGGCTAAACGAGCAGTACTTC
>TRBV7-9|.|TRBJ2-3|once
CASSKGDTQYF
TGTGCCAGCAGCAAAGGGGATACGCAGTATTTT
>TRBV29-1|TRBD2|TRBJ2-1|.
CSVVGLATYNEQFF
TGCAGCGTCGTTGGACTAGCTACCTACAATGAGCAGTTCTTC
>TRBV7-9|.|TRBJ2-5|.
CASSLAGWETQYF
TGTGCCAGCAGCTTAGCAGGGTGGGAGACCCAGTACTTC
>TRBV15|.|TRBJ2-5|.
CATSRKNTAQETQYF
TGTGCCACCAGCAGGAAGAATACAGCCCAAGAGACCCAGTACTTC
>TRBV2|.|TRBJ2-6|.
CASSEVVGGRTLTGANVLTF
TGTGCCAGCAGTGAAGTAGTAGGGGGGCGAACCTTAACTGGGGCCAACGTCCTGACTTTC
>TRBV5-6|TRBD2|TRBJ2-2|.
CASSQKRDHTGELFF
TGTGCCAGCAGCCAAAAGCGGGACCACACCGGGGAGCTGTTTTTT
>TRBV29-1|TRBD2|TRBJ2-7|.
CSVEEGLAGEQYF
TGCAGCGTTGAAGAAGGACTAGCGGGAGAGCAGTACTTC
>TRBV28|TRBD1|TRBJ2-7|.
CASSYGQGALYEQYF
TGTGCCAGCAGCTACGGGCAGGGGGCCCTTTACGAGCAGTACTTC
>TRBV27|TRBD2|TRBJ2-7|once
CASSAWGGGTYEQYF
TGTGCCAGCAGTGCCTGGGGCGGGGGGACCTACGAGCAGTACTTC
>TRBV27|.|TRBJ2-7|.
CASSLLGGTSYEQYF
TGTGCCAGCAGTTTGTTGGGGGGTACCTCCTACGAGCAGTACTTC
>TRBV2|.|TRBJ1-1|.
CASRGGGEAFF
TGTGCCAGCAGAGGGGGTGGTGAAGCTTTCTTT
>TRBV6-2/TRBV6-3|.|TRBJ1-4|.
CASSSRVGHDLTEKLFF
TGTGCCAGCAGTTCCCGCGTTGGACACGACTTAACGGAAAAACTGTTTTTT